This entry concerns a single T cell receptor (beta chain). Its specificity is unknown. Being one base from a much bigger clone, this may be a read error. The sample belongs to a study of CD8 T cells in ankylosing spondylitis. Broader study findings: Disease-associated clones were CD8+ and fairly uncommon in peripheral blood. Blood from ankylosing spondylitis patients appeared to carry a characteristic eight-variant TCR beta motif. There was reportedly significant enrichment of clones that were disease-linked in matched ankylosing spondylitis synovial fluid.

Generation of TCR beta libraries employed quantitative 5'-RACE incorporating molecular barcodes. Via MiXCR, TCRdb re-called the 5' RACE reads, giving one row per CDR3 protein. This table holds about 240,000 distinct CDR3 sequences, roughly 8.6% found once. CDR1 DFQATT and CDR2 SNEGSKA come from the germline V gene (reference sequence). The CDR3 contains 12 residues. Trimming removed 1 base from V and 9 bases from J, with 9 bases in between. This receptor was taken from a male donor with ankylosing spondylitis or in good health (not recorded which). The chain employs TRBV20-1 and TRBJ2-2; D remains unclear. Sequenced sample: blood, either unsorted or a sorted T cell fraction (not recorded which). The CDR3 DNA sequence: TGCAGTGCTAGAGGGCCCTCCAGGGAGCTGTTTTTT. Amino acids: CSARGPSRELFF.